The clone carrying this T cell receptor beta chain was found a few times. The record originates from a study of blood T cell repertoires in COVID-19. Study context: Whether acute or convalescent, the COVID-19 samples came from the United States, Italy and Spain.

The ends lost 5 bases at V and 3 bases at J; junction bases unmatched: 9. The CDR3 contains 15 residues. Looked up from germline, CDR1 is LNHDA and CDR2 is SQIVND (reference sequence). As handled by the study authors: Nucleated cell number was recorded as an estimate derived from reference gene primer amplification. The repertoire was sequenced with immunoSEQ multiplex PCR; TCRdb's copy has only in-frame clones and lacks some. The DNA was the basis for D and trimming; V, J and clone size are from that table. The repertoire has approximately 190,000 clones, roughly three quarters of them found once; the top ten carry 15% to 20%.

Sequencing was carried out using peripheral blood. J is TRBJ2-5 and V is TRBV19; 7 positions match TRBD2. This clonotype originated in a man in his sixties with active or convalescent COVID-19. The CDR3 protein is CASSLGEGLKETQYF. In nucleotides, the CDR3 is TGTGCCAGTAGTCTCGGGGAGGGTCTAAAAGAGACCCAGTACTTC.